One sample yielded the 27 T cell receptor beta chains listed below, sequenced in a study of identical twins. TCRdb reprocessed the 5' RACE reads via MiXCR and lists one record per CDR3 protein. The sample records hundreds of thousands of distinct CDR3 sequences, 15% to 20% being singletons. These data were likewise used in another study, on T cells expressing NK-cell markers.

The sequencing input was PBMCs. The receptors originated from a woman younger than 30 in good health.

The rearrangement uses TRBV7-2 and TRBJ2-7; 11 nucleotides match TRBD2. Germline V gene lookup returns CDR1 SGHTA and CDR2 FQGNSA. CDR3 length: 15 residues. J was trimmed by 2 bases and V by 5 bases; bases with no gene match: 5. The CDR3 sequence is CASSHTSGSPYEQYF. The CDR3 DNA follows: TGTGCCAGCAGCCACACTAGCGGGAGTCCCTACGAGCAGTACTTC.

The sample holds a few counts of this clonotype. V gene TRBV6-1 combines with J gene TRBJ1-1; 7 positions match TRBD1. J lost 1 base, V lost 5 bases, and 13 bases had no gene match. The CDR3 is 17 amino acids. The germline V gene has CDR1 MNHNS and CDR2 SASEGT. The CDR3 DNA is TGTGCCAGCAGTACCCCCGTTGACAGGGCTCGGAACACTGAAGCTTTCTTT. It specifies CASSTPVDRARNTEAFF.

For the CDR3, the DNA is TGTGCCAGCAGTTTAAGGGTAGGGGTGAGGGAGCAGTTCTTC. The encoded protein is CASSLRVGVREQFF. V and J are TRBV12-3 or TRBV12-4 and TRBJ2-1, with a tentative D call TRBD1 (5 bases). Trimming left V 2 bases short and J 10 bases short, with 15 bases between. The CDR3 contains 14 residues.

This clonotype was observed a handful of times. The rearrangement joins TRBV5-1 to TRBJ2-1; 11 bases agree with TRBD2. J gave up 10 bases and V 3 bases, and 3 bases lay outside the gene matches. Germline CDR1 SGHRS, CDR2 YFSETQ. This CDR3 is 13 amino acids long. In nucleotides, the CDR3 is TGCGCCAGCAGCTATCGGACTAGCGGGGAGCAGTTCTTC. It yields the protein CASSYRTSGEQFF. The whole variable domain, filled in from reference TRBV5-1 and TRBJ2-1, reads KAGVTQTPRYLIKTRGQQVTLSCSPISGHRSVSWYQQTPGQGLQFLFEYFSETQRNKGNFPGRFSGRQFSNSRSEMNVSTLELGDSALYLCASSYRTSGEQFFGPGTRLTVL.

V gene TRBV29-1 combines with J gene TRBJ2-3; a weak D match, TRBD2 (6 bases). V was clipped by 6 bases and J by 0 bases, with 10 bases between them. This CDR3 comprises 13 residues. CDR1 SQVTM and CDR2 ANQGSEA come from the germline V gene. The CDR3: CSVEGPSTDTQYF. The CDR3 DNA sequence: TGCAGCGTGGAGGGACCAAGCACAGATACGCAGTATTTT.

DNA of the CDR3: TGTGCCAGCAGCCACCTTGCGGGGCAAGAGCAGTTCTTC. This codes for CASSHLAGQEQFF. The chain joins TRBV7-7 to TRBJ2-1, with a possible D match to TRBD2 (6 bases). Germline CDR1 is SSHAT and CDR2 is FNYEAQ (reference sequence). V lost 5 bases to trimming and J lost 10 bases, with 15 bases between them. The CDR3 runs 13 residues.

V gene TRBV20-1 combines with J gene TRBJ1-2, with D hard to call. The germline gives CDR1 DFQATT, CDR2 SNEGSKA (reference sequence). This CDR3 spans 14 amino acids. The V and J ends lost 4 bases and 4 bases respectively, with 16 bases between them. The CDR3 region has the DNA TGCAGTGCTACCCTCCTAGTGGGATTCTATGGCTACACCTTC. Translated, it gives CSATLLVGFYGYTF.

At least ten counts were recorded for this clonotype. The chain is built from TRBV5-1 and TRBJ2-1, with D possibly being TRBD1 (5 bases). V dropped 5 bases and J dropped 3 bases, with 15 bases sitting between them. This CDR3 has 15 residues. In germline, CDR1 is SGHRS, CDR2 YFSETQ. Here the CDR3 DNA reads TGCGCCAGCAGTCCTAGGGTGGACAACTACAATGAGCAGTTCTTC. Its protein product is CASSPRVDNYNEQFF.

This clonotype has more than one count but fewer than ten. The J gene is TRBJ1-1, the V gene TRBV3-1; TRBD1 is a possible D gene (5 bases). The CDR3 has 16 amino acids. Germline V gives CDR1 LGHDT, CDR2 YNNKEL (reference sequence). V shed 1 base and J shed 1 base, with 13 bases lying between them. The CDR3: CASSQVGGRGNTEAFF. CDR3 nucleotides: TGTGCCAGCAGCCAAGTTGGGGGGAGGGGGAACACTGAAGCTTTCTTT.

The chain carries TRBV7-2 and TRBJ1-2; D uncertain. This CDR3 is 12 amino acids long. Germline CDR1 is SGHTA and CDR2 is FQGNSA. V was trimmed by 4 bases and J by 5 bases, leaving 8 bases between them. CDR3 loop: CASSWPEYGYTF. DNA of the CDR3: TGTGCCAGCAGCTGGCCTGAATATGGCTACACCTTC.

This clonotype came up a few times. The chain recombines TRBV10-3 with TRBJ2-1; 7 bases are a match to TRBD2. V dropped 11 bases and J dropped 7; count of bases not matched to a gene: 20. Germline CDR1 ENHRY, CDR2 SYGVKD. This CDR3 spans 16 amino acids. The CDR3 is CALGKGLRGGVNEQFF. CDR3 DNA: TGTGCCCTCGGGAAAGGACTGCGGGGAGGGGTTAATGAGCAGTTCTTC.

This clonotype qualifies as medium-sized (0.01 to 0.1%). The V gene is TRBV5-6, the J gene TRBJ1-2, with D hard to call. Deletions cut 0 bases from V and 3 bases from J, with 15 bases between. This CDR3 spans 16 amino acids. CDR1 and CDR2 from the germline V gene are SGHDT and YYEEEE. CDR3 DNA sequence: TGTGCCAGCAGCTTGGCGGTGACCGGGAGGGACTATGGCTACACCTTC. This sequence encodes CASSLAVTGRDYGYTF.

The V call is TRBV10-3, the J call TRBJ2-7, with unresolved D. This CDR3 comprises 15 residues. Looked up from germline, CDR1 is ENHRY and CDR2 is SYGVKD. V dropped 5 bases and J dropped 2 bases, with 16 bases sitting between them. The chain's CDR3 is CAISTPTQEPYEQYF. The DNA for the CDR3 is TGTGCCATCAGTACCCCGACACAAGAACCCTACGAGCAGTACTTC.

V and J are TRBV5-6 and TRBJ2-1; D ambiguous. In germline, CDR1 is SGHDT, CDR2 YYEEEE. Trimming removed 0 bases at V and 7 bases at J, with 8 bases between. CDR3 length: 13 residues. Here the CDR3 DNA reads TGTGCCAGCAGCTTGGTTGGGATTAATGAGCAGTTCTTC. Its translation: CASSLVGINEQFF. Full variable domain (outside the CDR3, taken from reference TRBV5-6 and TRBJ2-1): DAGVTQSPTHLIKTRGQQVTLRCSPKSGHDTVSWYQQALGQGPQFIFQYYEEEERQRGNFPDRFSGHQFPNYSSELNVNALLLGDSALYLCASSLVGINEQFFGPGTRLTVL.

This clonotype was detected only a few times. The CDR3 bases are TGTGCCAGCAGCGTAGTACAGGGGGTTGAAGATACGCAGTATTTT. Its protein product is CASSVVQGVEDTQYF. The gene calls are TRBV9 and TRBJ2-3; 8 positions match TRBD1. The V gene's germline CDR1 is SGDLS and CDR2 YYNGEE. V lost 0 bases and J lost 5; bases outside the gene matches: 5. CDR3 size: 15 residues.

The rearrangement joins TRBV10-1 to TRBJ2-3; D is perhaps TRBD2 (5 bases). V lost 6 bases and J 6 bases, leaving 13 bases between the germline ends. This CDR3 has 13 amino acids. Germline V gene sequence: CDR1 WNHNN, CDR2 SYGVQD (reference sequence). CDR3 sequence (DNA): TGCGCCAGCAGGAGGGATGCGTCCGATACGCAGTATTTT. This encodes CASRRDASDTQYF.

The CDR3 spells CASSKTIGEGDTQYF. CDR3 nucleotides: TGTGCCAGCAGCAAGACTATTGGTGAAGGAGATACGCAGTATTTT. The chain employs TRBV14 and TRBJ2-3; possible D gene TRBD2, 5 bases. V lost 5 bases, J lost 5 bases, and 17 bases lay in between. The CDR3 extends over 15 amino acids. The germline V gene encodes CDR1 SGHDN and CDR2 FVKESK.

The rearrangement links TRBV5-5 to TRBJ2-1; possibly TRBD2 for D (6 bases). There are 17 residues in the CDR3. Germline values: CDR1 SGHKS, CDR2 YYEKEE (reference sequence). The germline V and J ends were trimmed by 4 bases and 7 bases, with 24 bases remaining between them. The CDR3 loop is CASSLEWRGGSLNEQFF. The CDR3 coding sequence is TGTGCCAGCAGCCTGGAATGGAGGGGTGGTAGCCTGAATGAGCAGTTCTTC.

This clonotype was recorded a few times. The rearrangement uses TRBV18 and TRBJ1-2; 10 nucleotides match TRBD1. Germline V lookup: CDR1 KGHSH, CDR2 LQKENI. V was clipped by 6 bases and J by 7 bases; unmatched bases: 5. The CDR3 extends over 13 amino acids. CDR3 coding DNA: TGTGCCAGCTCGGACGGGACAGGGGCTGGCTACACCTTC. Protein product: CASSDGTGAGYTF.

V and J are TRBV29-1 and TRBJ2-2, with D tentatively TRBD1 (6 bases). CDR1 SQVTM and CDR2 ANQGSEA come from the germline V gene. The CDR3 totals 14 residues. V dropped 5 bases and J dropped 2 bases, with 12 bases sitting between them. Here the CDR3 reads CSVRRGINTGELFF. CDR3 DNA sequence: TGCAGCGTTAGAAGGGGGATAAACACCGGGGAGCTGTTTTTT.

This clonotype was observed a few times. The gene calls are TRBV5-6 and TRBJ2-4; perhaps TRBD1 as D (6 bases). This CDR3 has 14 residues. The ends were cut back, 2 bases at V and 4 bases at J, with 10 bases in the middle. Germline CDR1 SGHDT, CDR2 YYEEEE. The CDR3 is CASSFQGTKNIQYF. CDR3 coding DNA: TGTGCCAGCAGCTTCCAGGGGACAAAAAACATTCAGTACTTC.

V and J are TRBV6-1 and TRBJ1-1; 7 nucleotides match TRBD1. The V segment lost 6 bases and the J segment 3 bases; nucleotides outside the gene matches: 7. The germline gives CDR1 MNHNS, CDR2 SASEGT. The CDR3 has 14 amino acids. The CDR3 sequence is CASRGPQGDTEAFF. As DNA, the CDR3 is TGTGCCAGCAGGGGACCTCAGGGGGACACTGAAGCTTTCTTT.

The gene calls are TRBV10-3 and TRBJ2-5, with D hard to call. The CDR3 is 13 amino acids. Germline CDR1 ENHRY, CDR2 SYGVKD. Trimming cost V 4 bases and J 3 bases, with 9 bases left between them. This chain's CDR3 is CAISGIGKETQYF. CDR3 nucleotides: TGTGCCATCAGTGGTATAGGAAAAGAGACCCAGTACTTC.

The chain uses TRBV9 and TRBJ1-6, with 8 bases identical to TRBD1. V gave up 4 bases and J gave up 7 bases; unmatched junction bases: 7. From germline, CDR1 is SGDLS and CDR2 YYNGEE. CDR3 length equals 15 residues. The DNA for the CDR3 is TGTGCCAGCAGCACCCCACAGGGGGAAAATTCACCCCTCCACTTT. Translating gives CASSTPQGENSPLHF.

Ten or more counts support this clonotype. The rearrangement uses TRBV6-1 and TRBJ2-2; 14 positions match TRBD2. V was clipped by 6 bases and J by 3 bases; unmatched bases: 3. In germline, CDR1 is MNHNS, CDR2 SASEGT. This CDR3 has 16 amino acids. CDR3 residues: CASRGLAGGYTGELFF. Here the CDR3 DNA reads TGTGCCAGCAGAGGACTAGCGGGAGGATACACCGGGGAGCTGTTTTTT.

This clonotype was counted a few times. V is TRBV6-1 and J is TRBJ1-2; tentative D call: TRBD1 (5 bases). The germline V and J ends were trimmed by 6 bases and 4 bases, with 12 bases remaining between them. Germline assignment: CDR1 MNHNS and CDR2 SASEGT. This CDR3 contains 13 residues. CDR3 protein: CASRRDASYGYTF. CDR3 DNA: TGTGCCAGCAGACGGGACGCAAGCTATGGCTACACCTTC.

CDR3: CASTQGLGNTEAFF. CDR3 DNA sequence: TGTGCCAGCACTCAGGGGTTGGGGAACACTGAAGCTTTCTTT. The gene calls are TRBV27 and TRBJ1-1; the D gene is possibly TRBD1 (6 bases). CDR1 and CDR2 (germline): MNHEY, SMNVEV (reference sequence). The CDR3 is 14 residues long. Trimming cost V 7 bases and J 1 base, with 13 bases left between them.